The present TCR beta chain was sequenced within a study of PD-L1 blockade in urothelial cancer. Whole-study context: Intravenous atezolizumab, 1,200 mg every 3 weeks, was begun by patients in the mid-2010s. Most patients, about 85% of the roughly 30, were males with bladder-origin cancer. The patients had undergone anywhere from 0 to 3 prior chemotherapy regimens.

Each PCR reaction had synthetic TCR analog templates spiked into it. Here immunoSEQ multiplex PCR was the method, and the copy in TCRdb shows in-frame clones only, minus some. This sample has tens of thousands of clones, with around 82% found just once. The sample was PBMCs, taken around atezolizumab (anti-PD-L1) treatment. The clonotype was recovered from a man between 65 and 85 years old with urothelial cancer.

The CDR3 is CASTWGGATDTQYF. CDR3 nucleotides: TGTGCCAGCACCTGGGGGGGGGCGACAGATACGCAGTATTTT. The J gene is TRBJ2-3, the V gene TRBV7-9, with a possible D match to TRBD2 (7 bases). The CDR3 length is 14 residues. Trimming took off 7 bases at V and 3 bases at J, with 14 bases between the two ends. The V gene's germline CDR1 is SEHNR and CDR2 FQNEAQ (reference sequence).